The sequence of this TCR beta chain was determined in a study of T cell responses to AZD1222 COVID-19 vaccine. Study results and limitations: Per reports, nearly half of all spike-specific TCRs target regions that are unmutated in variants. Repertoires in all cases were sampled only once the peak T cell response had passed.

Data came from immunoSEQ multiplex PCR; TCRdb stores just in-frame clones and leaves some out. The sample includes some 130,000 clones, roughly nine tenths of them seen just once. Comment on this clone: The antigen is not known.

V shed 2 bases, J shed 4 bases, and the junction held 9 bases outside the gene matches. The CDR3 extends over 17 amino acids. Looked up from germline, CDR1 is SGHVS and CDR2 is FNYEAQ. V usage is TRBV7-6 and J usage is TRBJ2-7, with 12 nucleotides matching TRBD2. This sequence was found in an adult who received the AZD1222 COVID-19 vaccine. Specimen: peripheral blood, collected 28 days after the second AZD1222 dose. The CDR3 DNA reads TGTGCCAGCAGCTTAAGTGGACTAGCGGGGCGCAGGTACGAGCAGTACTTC. Protein: CASSLSGLAGRRYEQYF.